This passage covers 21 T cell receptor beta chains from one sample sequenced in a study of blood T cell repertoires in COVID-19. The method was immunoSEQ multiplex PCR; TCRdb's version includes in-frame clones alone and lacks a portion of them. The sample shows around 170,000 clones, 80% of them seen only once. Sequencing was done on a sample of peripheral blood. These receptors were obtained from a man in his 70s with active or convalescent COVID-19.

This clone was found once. The CDR3 region is CASSHDRTGNTIYF. The CDR3 DNA follows: TGTGCCAGCAGCCATGACAGGACTGGAAACACCATATATTTT. J is TRBJ1-3 and V is TRBV4-2, with D possibly matching TRBD1 (6 bases). From germline, CDR1 is LGHNA and CDR2 YNFKEQ. Trimming cost V 3 bases and J 2 bases, with 8 bases left between them. This CDR3 is built from 14 residues.

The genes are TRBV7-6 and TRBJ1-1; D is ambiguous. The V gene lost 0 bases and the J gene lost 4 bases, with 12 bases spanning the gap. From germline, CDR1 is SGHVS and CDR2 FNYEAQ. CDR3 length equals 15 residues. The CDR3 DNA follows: TGTGCCAGCAGCTTAGCGTGGCAGGCGTTCACTGAAGCTTTCTTT. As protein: CASSLAWQAFTEAFF.

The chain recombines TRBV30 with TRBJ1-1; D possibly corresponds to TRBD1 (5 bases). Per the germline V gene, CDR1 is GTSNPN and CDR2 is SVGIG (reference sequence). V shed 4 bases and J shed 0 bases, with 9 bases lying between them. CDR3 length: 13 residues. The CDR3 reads CAWIPTVNTEAFF. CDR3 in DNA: TGTGCCTGGATTCCGACAGTGAACACTGAAGCTTTCTTT.

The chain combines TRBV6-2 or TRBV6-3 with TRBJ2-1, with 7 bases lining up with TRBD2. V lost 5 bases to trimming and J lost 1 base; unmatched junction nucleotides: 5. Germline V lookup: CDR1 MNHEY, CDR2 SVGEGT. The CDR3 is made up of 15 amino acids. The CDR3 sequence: CASSGGEGSYNEQFF. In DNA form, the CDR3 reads TGTGCCAGCAGTGGGGGGGAGGGGTCCTACAATGAGCAGTTCTTC.

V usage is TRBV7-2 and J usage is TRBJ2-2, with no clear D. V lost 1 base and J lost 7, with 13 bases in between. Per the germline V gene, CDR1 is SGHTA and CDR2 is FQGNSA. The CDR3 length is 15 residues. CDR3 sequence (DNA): TGTGCCAGCAGCTTAGACAGACCCCCGAACGGGGAGCTGTTTTTT. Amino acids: CASSLDRPPNGELFF.

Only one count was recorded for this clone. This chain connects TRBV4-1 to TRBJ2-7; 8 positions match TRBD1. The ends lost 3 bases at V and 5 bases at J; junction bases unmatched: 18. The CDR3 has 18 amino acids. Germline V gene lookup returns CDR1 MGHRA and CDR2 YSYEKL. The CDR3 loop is CASSQNTATGGGRNEQYF. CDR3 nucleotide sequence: TGCGCCAGCAGCCAGAATACCGCTACAGGGGGAGGTCGGAACGAGCAGTACTTC.

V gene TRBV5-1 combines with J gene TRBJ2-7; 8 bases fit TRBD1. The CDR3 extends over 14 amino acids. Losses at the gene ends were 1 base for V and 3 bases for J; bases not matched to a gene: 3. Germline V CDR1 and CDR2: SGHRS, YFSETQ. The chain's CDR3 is CASSLHRGDYEQYF. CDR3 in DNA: TGCGCCAGCAGCTTGCACAGGGGGGACTACGAGCAGTACTTC.

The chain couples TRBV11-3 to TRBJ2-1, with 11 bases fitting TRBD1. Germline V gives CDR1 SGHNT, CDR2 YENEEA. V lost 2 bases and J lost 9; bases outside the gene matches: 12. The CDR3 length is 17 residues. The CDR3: CASSLSQSGQGVAEQFF. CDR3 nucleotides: TGTGCCAGCAGCTTAAGCCAGTCGGGACAGGGGGTTGCTGAGCAGTTCTTC.

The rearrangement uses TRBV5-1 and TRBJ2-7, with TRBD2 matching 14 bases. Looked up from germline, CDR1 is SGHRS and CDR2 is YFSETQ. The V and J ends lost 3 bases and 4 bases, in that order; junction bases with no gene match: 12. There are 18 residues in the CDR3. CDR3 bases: TGCGCCAGCAGCTCGGGGAACCCGGGACTAGCGGGAGCTTACGAGCAGTACTTC. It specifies CASSSGNPGLAGAYEQYF.

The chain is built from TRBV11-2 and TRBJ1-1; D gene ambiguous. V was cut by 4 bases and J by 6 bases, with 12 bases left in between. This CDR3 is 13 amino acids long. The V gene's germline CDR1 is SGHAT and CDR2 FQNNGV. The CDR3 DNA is TGTGCCAGCAGCTCAACTAATCAGCCTGAAGCTTTCTTT. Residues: CASSSTNQPEAFF.

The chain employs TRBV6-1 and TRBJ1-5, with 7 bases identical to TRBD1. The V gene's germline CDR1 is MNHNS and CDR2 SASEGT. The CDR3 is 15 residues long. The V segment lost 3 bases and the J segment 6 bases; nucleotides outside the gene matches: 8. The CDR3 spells CASSENRGLSQPQHF. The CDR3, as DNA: TGTGCCAGCAGTGAGAACAGGGGATTGAGTCAGCCCCAGCATTTT.

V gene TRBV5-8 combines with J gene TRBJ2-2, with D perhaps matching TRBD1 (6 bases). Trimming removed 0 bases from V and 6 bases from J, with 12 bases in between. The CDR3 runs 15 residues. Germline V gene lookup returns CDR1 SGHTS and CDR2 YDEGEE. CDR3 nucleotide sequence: TGTGCCAGCAGCTTGGCCTCACAGGGCGCCGGGGAGCTGTTTTTT. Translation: CASSLASQGAGELFF.

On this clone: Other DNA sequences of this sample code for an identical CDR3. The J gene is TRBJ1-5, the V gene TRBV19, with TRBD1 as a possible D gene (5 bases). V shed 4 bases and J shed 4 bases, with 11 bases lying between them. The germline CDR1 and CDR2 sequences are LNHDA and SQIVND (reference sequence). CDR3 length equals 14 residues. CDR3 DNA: TGTGCCAGTAGTAGGCAGGGTTGGAATCAGCCCCAGCATTTT. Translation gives CASSRQGWNQPQHF.

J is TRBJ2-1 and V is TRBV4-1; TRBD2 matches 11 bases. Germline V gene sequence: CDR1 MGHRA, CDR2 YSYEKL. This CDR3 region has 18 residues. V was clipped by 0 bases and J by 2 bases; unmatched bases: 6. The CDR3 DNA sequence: TGCGCCAGCAGCCAAGATCTTACTAGCGGGAGTCCCTACAATGAGCAGTTCTTC. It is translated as CASSQDLTSGSPYNEQFF.

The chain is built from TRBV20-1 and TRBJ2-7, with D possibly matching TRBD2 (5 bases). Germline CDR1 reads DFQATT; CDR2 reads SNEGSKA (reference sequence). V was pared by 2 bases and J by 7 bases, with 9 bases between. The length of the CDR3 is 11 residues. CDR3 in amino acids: CSARYGVEQYF. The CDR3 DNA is TGCAGTGCTAGATACGGGGTTGAGCAGTACTTC.

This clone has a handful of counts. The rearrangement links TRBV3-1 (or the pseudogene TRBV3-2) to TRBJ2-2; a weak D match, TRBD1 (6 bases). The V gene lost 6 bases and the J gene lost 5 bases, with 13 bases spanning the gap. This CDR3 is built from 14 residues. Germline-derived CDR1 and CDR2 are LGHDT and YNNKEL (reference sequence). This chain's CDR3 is CASRQGLETGELFF. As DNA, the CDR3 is TGTGCCAGCAGGCAGGGGCTTGAGACCGGGGAGCTGTTTTTT.

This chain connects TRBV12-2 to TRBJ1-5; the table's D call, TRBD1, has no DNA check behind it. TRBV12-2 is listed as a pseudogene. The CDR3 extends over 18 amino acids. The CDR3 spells CASRLDGRGLGPDQPQHF. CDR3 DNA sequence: TGTGCAAGTCGCTTAGATGGAAGGGGGCTCGGGCCGGATCAGCCCCAGCATTTT.

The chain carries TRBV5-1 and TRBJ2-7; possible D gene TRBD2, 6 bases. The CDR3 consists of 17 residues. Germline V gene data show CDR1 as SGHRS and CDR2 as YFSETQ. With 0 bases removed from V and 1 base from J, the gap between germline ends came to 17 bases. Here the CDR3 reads CASSLGLEGPRSYEQYF. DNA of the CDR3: TGCGCCAGCAGCTTGGGGTTGGAGGGCCCGCGGTCCTACGAGCAGTACTTC. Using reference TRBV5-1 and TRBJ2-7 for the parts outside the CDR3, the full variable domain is KAGVTQTPRYLIKTRGQQVTLSCSPISGHRSVSWYQQTPGQGLQFLFEYFSETQRNKGNFPGRFSGRQFSNSRSEMNVSTLELGDSALYLCASSLGLEGPRSYEQYFGPGTRLTVT.

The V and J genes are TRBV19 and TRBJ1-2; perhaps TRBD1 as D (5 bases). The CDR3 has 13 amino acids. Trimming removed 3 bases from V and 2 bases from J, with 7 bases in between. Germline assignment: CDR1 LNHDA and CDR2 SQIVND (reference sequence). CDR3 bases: TGTGCCAGTAGTATTCGACAGAACTATGGCTACACCTTC. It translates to CASSIRQNYGYTF.

The CDR3 is CAWVSGNGYNEQFF. As DNA, the CDR3 is TGTGCCTGGGTTAGCGGGAATGGGTACAATGAGCAGTTCTTC. This chain uses TRBV30 with TRBJ2-1; 8 bases are a match to TRBD2. Germline V gene data show CDR1 as GTSNPN and CDR2 as SVGIG (reference sequence). Germline trimming cut 5 bases from V and 4 bases from J; bases unmatched to any gene: 7. The CDR3 loop spans 14 amino acids.

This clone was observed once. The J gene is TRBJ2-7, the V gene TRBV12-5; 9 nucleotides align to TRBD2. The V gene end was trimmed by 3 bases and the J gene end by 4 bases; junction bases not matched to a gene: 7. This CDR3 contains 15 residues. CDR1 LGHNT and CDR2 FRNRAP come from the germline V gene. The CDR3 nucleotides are TGTGCTAGTGGTTTAGCGGGGGGCCTCCCGTACGAGCAGTACTTC. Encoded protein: CASGLAGGLPYEQYF.